The 27 T cell receptor beta chains below all came from one sample that was sequenced in a study of blood T cell repertoires in COVID-19. TCRdb's table, derived via immunoSEQ multiplex PCR, lists solely in-frame clones and lacks some. The repertoire holds tens of thousands of clones, with roughly 87% as singletons. The source material was peripheral blood. These receptors all come from a woman aged 45 to 65 with active or convalescent COVID-19.

V gene TRBV4-2 combines with J gene TRBJ1-2; 8 bases are a match to TRBD1. Germline V gene data show CDR1 as LGHNA and CDR2 as YNFKEQ. The CDR3 sequence is 16 residues long. Germline trimming cut 0 bases from V and 5 bases from J; bases unmatched to any gene: 8. CDR3 sequence: CASSQEKDRDAYGYTF. In DNA form, the CDR3 reads TGTGCCAGCAGCCAAGAGAAGGACAGGGACGCGTATGGCTACACCTTC.

The CDR3 protein is CASSIDSRRGGTEAFF. In DNA form, the CDR3 reads TGTGCCAGTAGTATAGACAGTCGCCGAGGTGGCACTGAAGCTTTCTTT. The rearrangement joins TRBV19 to TRBJ1-1, with D unclear. The CDR3 contains 16 residues. Between the trimmed V and J ends, which lost 0 bases and 4 bases, there was a span of 15 bases. Germline V gene data show CDR1 as LNHDA and CDR2 as SQIVND (reference sequence).

This sequence joins TRBV7-8 and TRBJ1-5; D is possibly TRBD1 (6 bases). Germline values: CDR1 SGHVS, CDR2 FQNEAQ. The CDR3 contains 15 residues. Trimming cost V 5 bases and J 1 base, with 12 bases left between them. CDR3 protein: CASSQYTGSNQPQHF. CDR3 sequence (DNA): TGTGCCAGCAGCCAATATACAGGGAGCAATCAGCCCCAGCATTTT.

This clone was counted a few times. The chain is built from TRBV30 and TRBJ1-5; 8 nucleotides match TRBD1. V lost 1 base, J lost 7 bases, and 3 bases stayed unmatched. This CDR3 comprises 13 residues. Germline V gives CDR1 GTSNPN, CDR2 SVGIG (reference sequence). CDR3 sequence (DNA): TGTGCCTGGAGTGGACAGGGGATCCAGCCCCAGCATTTT. This sequence encodes CAWSGQGIQPQHF.

J is TRBJ1-3 and V is TRBV2; the match to TRBD1 covers 7 bases. This CDR3 region has 14 residues. The germline CDR1 and CDR2 sequences are SNHLY and FYNNEI. J gave up 0 bases and V 8 bases, and 4 bases lay outside the gene matches. The CDR3 nucleotides are TGTGCCAGCGACGACAGGGTCTCTGGAAACACCATATATTTT. Encoded protein: CASDDRVSGNTIYF.

This clone was observed a few times. The chain joins TRBV4-3 to TRBJ1-2; D gene ambiguous. This CDR3 is 16 amino acids long. Trimming left V 0 bases short and J 4 bases short, with 15 bases between. Germline V gene sequence: CDR1 LGHNA, CDR2 YSLEER. CDR3 DNA: TGCGCCAGCAGCCAAGATCGGGTTCAAACTCCCTATGGCTACACCTTC. Residues: CASSQDRVQTPYGYTF.

The CDR3 spells CASSRPGQGTEAFF. The CDR3 coding sequence is TGCGCCAGCAGCCGTCCGGGACAGGGCACTGAAGCTTTCTTT. The chain is built from TRBV5-1 and TRBJ1-1, with TRBD1 matching over 9 bases. CDR1 is SGHRS, CDR2 YFSETQ, per germline. The CDR3 totals 14 residues. V gave up 4 bases and J gave up 4 bases; unmatched junction bases: 5. The variable domain in full, completed from reference TRBV5-1 and TRBJ1-1, reads KAGVTQTPRYLIKTRGQQVTLSCSPISGHRSVSWYQQTPGQGLQFLFEYFSETQRNKGNFPGRFSGRQFSNSRSEMNVSTLELGDSALYLCASSRPGQGTEAFFGQGTRLTVV.

This clone came up once. The rearrangement links TRBV18 to TRBJ1-1; unclear D gene. Germline-derived CDR1 and CDR2 are KGHSH and LQKENI. V was clipped by 3 bases and J by 0 bases, with 11 bases between them. CDR3 length: 15 amino acids. The CDR3 DNA is TGTGCCAGCTCACCTGCGGGTTCTCTGAACACTGAAGCTTTCTTT. Translation gives CASSPAGSLNTEAFF.

V gene TRBV4-2 combines with J gene TRBJ2-7, with a possible D match to TRBD1 (5 bases). V dropped 1 base and J dropped 2 bases, with 15 bases sitting between them. Looked up from germline, CDR1 is LGHNA and CDR2 is YNFKEQ. CDR3 length equals 16 residues. The CDR3 protein is CASSQVGQNETYEQYF. CDR3 coding DNA: TGTGCCAGCAGCCAAGTGGGGCAGAACGAAACCTACGAGCAGTACTTC.

The chain is built from TRBV19 and TRBJ2-7; 9 bases line up with TRBD1. V dropped 4 bases and J dropped 4; count of bases not matched to a gene: 8. Per germline, CDR1 LNHDA and CDR2 SQIVND (reference sequence). The CDR3 is 15 residues long. CDR3 residues: CASSTSGTGKYEQYF. CDR3 nucleotides: TGTGCCAGTAGTACCTCGGGGACAGGGAAATACGAGCAGTACTTC.

The chain combines TRBV19 with TRBJ1-2; tentatively, D is TRBD1 (6 bases). Germline-derived CDR1 and CDR2 are LNHDA and SQIVND (reference sequence). There are 15 residues in the CDR3. With 4 bases removed from V and 5 bases from J, the gap between germline ends came to 17 bases. CDR3 DNA: TGTGCCAGTAGTACCGGGCGGGGGGCGACATATGGCTACACCTTC. Protein: CASSTGRGATYGYTF.

J is TRBJ1-4 and V is TRBV18, with D maybe TRBD1 (5 bases). Germline CDR1 is KGHSH and CDR2 is LQKENI. Trimming stripped 1 base from V and 4 bases from J, with 13 bases between. This CDR3 has 16 residues. The CDR3 coding sequence is TGTGCCAGCTCACCACAACCTGGGACTCTTAATGAAAAACTGTTTTTT. Residues: CASSPQPGTLNEKLFF.

The chain is built from TRBV2 and TRBJ1-3; D gene ambiguous. CDR3 length: 14 residues. Per the germline V gene, CDR1 is SNHLY and CDR2 is FYNNEI. V was clipped by 4 bases and J by 0 bases, with 7 bases between them. In DNA form, the CDR3 reads TGTGCCAGCAGTGTGTCGAGCTCTGGAAACACCATATATTTT. It encodes CASSVSSSGNTIYF.

The V and J genes are TRBV27 and TRBJ1-6, with D possibly TRBD1 on 5 matching bases. Germline loops: CDR1 MNHEY, CDR2 SMNVEV (reference sequence). This CDR3 region has 18 residues. Trimming removed 5 bases at V and 1 base at J, with 18 bases between. As DNA, the CDR3 is TGTGCCAGCAGTCCCGAAAGGGGCAAGGGGTCCTATAATTCACCCCTCCACTTT. This sequence encodes CASSPERGKGSYNSPLHF.

The chain is built from TRBV18 and TRBJ2-7; 7 bases match TRBD2. The CDR3 runs to 13 residues. Trimming removed 10 bases from V and 2 bases from J; junction bases left unmatched: 8. CDR1 KGHSH and CDR2 LQKENI come from the germline V gene. The chain's CDR3 is CATTSAGAYEQYF. CDR3 sequence (DNA): TGTGCCACAACCTCGGCGGGGGCCTACGAGCAGTACTTC.

The gene calls are TRBV7-9 and TRBJ2-1; 12 bases align to TRBD2. Germline-derived CDR1 and CDR2 are SEHNR and FQNEAQ (reference sequence). V was clipped by 7 bases and J by 7 bases; unmatched bases: 8. The CDR3 has 15 residues. CDR3 nucleotide sequence: TGTGCCAGCACCCCGACTAGCGGGGGAAGAAATGAGCAGTTCTTC. This encodes CASTPTSGGRNEQFF.

This chain uses TRBV27 with TRBJ2-3, with TRBD2 identical over 8 bases. CDR1 MNHEY and CDR2 SMNVEV come from the germline V gene (reference sequence). V shed 10 bases and J 4 bases; nucleotides not matched to a gene: 10. The CDR3 totals 14 residues. CDR3 in DNA: TGTGCCACACGGGTCGCGGGGGGTCCAGATACGCAGTATTTT. Translated: CATRVAGGPDTQYF.

About this clone itself: The junction departs from germline at one end; a sequencing error may be responsible. The chain couples TRBV7-7 to TRBJ2-2, with D possibly TRBD1 on 6 matching bases. CDR3 size: 17 residues. The germline gives CDR1 SSHAT, CDR2 FNYEAQ (reference sequence). The CDR3 DNA sequence: TGTGCTAGCAGGTACGGGGTCGGGACATTTTTTTCCGGGGAGCTGTTTTTT. Translating gives CASRYGVGTFFSGELFF. The full variable domain, rest sourced from reference TRBV7-7 and TRBJ2-2, is GAGVSQSPRYKVTKRGQDVTLRCDPISSHATLYWYQQALGQGPEFLTYFNYEAQPDKSGLPSDRFSAERPEGSISTLTIQRTEQRDSAMYRCASRYGVGTFFSGELFFGEGSRLTVL.

This clone was counted only a few times. The chain has TRBV5-6 and TRBJ2-7; 10 nucleotides align to TRBD1. In germline, CDR1 is SGHDT, CDR2 YYEEEE. Trimming at V came to 1 base and at J to 6 bases, leaving 1 base not matched to a gene. The CDR3 length is 13 residues. CDR3 nucleotide sequence: TGTGCCAGCAGCTTGAGGGACAGGGGCGAGCAGTACTTC. Translation gives CASSLRDRGEQYF.

The gene calls are TRBV6-6 and TRBJ1-1; 8 bases line up with TRBD1. From germline, CDR1 is MNHNY and CDR2 SVGAGI (reference sequence). Unmatched junction bases numbered 18, after V lost 5 bases and J lost 4 bases. This CDR3 has 18 residues. CDR3 protein: CASSQNLGQGGGSTEAFF. The CDR3 region has the DNA TGTGCCAGCAGTCAGAACCTTGGACAGGGTGGAGGAAGCACTGAAGCTTTCTTT.

This sequence joins TRBV9 and TRBJ1-2; 9 bases align to TRBD1. The V segment lost 1 base and the J segment 4 bases; nucleotides outside the gene matches: 2. CDR1 is SGDLS, CDR2 YYNGEE, per germline. CDR3 length: 14 residues. DNA for the CDR3: TGTGCCAGCAGCGTATCGGGACAGGGCTATGGCTACACCTTC. This translates into CASSVSGQGYGYTF.

The chain employs TRBV6-2 or TRBV6-3 and TRBJ2-3; 10 bases line up with TRBD2. Germline loops: CDR1 MNHEY, CDR2 SVGEGT. The junction had 5 bases not matched to a gene; V was cut back by 0 bases and J by 2 bases. The CDR3 length is 17 residues. CDR3 in DNA: TGTGCCAGCAGTTACTCGCTAGCGGGGGCCACCACAGATACGCAGTATTTT. The encoded protein is CASSYSLAGATTDTQYF.

This chain uses TRBV4-1 with TRBJ1-1, with 7 bases lining up with TRBD1. V lost 1 base to trimming and J lost 5 bases; unmatched junction nucleotides: 7. CDR1 and CDR2 (germline): MGHRA, YSYEKL. The CDR3 loop spans 15 amino acids. The chain's CDR3 is CASSQVAGGNTEAFF. In DNA form, the CDR3 reads TGCGCCAGCAGCCAAGTGGCAGGGGGGAATACTGAAGCTTTCTTT.

V usage is TRBV14 and J usage is TRBJ1-2; 7 bases agree with TRBD1. This CDR3 has 14 residues. The germline gives CDR1 SGHDN, CDR2 FVKESK. J was trimmed by 8 bases and V by 3 bases; bases with no gene match: 9. The CDR3 is CASSQADRVGGYTF. The CDR3 DNA is TGTGCCAGCAGCCAGGCCGACAGGGTTGGAGGCTACACCTTC.

The chain employs TRBV7-2 and TRBJ2-2; TRBD1 matches 7 bases. Germline V gene data show CDR1 as SGHTA and CDR2 as FQGNSA. The CDR3 runs to 16 residues. The V gene end was trimmed by 7 bases and the J gene end by 2 bases; junction bases not matched to a gene: 10. CDR3 protein: CASTYAGTVNTGELFF. DNA of the CDR3: TGTGCCAGCACCTACGCCGGGACAGTAAACACCGGGGAGCTGTTTTTT.

The genes are TRBV18 and TRBJ2-1, with a weak D call TRBD1 (5 bases). V lost 4 bases, J lost 8 bases, and 12 bases lay in between. The CDR3 loop spans 13 amino acids. Germline V gene sequence: CDR1 KGHSH, CDR2 LQKENI. The CDR3 loop reads CASSLSGLDEQFF. The DNA of the CDR3 is TGTGCCAGCTCACTTTCAGGGCTCGATGAGCAGTTCTTC.

The genes are TRBV25-1 and TRBJ2-5; D gene unclear. The CDR3 contains 14 residues. The germline V gene has CDR1 MGHDK and CDR2 SYGVNS. Between the trimmed V and J ends, which lost 4 bases and 4 bases, there was a span of 13 bases. The DNA for the CDR3 is TGTGCCAGCAGTGCTTTCCCGGGTGCAGAGACCCAGTACTTC. It codes for CASSAFPGAETQYF.